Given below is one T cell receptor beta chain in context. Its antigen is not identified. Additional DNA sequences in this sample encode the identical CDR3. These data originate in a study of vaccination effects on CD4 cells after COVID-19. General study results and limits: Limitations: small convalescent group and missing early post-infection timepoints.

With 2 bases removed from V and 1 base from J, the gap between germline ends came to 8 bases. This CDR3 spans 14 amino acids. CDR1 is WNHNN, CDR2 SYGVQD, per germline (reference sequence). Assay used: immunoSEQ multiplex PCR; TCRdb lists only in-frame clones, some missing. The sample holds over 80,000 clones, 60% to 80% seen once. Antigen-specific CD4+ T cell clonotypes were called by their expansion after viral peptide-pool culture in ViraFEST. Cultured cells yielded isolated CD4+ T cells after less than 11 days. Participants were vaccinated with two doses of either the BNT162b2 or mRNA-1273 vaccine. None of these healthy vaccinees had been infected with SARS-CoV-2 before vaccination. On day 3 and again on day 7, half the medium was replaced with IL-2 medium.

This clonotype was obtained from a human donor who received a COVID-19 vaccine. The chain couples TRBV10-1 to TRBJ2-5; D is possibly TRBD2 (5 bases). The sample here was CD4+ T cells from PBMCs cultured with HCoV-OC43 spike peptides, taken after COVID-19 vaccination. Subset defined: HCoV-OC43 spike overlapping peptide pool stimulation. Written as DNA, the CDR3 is TGCGCCAGCAGTGAGGGAGGCAGCCAAGAGACCCAGTACTTC. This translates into CASSEGGSQETQYF.